The entry that follows covers one T cell receptor (beta chain) sequence. Sequencing of TCR beta was performed on blood CD8+ T cells and on blood CD4+ T cells. Negative isolation was used for CD8+ and CD4+ T cells, and FACS enrichment was applied to TEMRA cells. These data belong to a study of CD8 T cells in Susac syndrome. The junction had 11 bases not matched to a gene; V was cut back by 0 bases and J by 6 bases. This CDR3 comprises 18 residues. CDR1 and CDR2 (germline): DFQATT, SNEGSKA (reference sequence). RNA, at roughly 0.45 to 1 ug, was reverse transcribed with random hexamers. A multiplex approach, immunoSEQ multiplex PCR, amplified TCR beta CDR3 across 54 Vbeta and 13 Jbeta. TCRdb reanalysed the immunoSEQ multiplex PCR reads using MiXCR and keeps one entry per CDR3 protein. The data show roughly 120,000 distinct CDR3 sequences, with more than 80% seen just once and roughly 0.3% held by the top ten.

The sequence derives from a human donor with multiple sclerosis. The specimen was CD8+ T cells from PBMCs. The gene calls are TRBV20-1 and TRBJ1-6; 10 bases line up with TRBD1. CDR3 nucleotides: TGCAGTGCTAGAGATCTCTATTCGTGGGACAGGGGTAATTCACCCCTCCACTTT. It specifies CSARDLYSWDRGNSPLHF.